Listed below are T cell receptor beta chains from one sample, sequenced in a study of neurological immune-mediated disorders. From the 5' RACE reads, TCRdb called clonotypes with MiXCR, one entry per CDR3 protein. The sample consists of just over 30,000 distinct CDR3 sequences, under 6.5% of them appearing once. Material for sequencing was CD4+ T cells from blood. The receptor set was obtained from a woman aged 45-60 years in good health. Each CDR3 is given with its conserved first and last residue. Each record gives: J gene, V gene, clone size, CDR3 protein. The size of a clone is reported for some rows only, either as once, few or many, or as a class for expanded clones.

j_gene: TRBJ2-6
v_gene: TRBV2
abundance: many
CDR3aa: CASSEGSWPGAGANVLTF

j_gene: TRBJ2-1
v_gene: TRBV4-3
abundance: many
CDR3aa: CASSQRIAGNEQFF

j_gene: TRBJ2-7
v_gene: TRBV7-3
abundance: many
CDR3aa: CASSLTPTSGSYEQYF

j_gene: TRBJ2-1
v_gene: TRBV12-5
abundance: many
CDR3aa: CASGLEQGVDNEQFF

j_gene: TRBJ1-3
v_gene: TRBV11-2
abundance: many
CDR3aa: CASSPVTPGSGNTIYF

j_gene: TRBJ2-5
v_gene: TRBV6-1
abundance: many
CDR3aa: CASSSGQIQETQYF

j_gene: TRBJ2-7
v_gene: TRBV6-2/TRBV6-3
abundance: many
CDR3aa: CASSYSGPYEQYF

j_gene: TRBJ1-5
v_gene: TRBV20-1
abundance: many
CDR3aa: CSAAGGQEKNSNQPQHF

j_gene: TRBJ2-7
v_gene: TRBV5-4
abundance: -
CDR3aa: CASSPSPGGHEQYF

j_gene: TRBJ1-1
v_gene: TRBV4-3
abundance: many
CDR3aa: CASSQERGLEAFF

j_gene: TRBJ2-5
v_gene: TRBV28
abundance: many
CDR3aa: CASRETSGGETQYF

j_gene: TRBJ2-5
v_gene: TRBV20-1
abundance: many
CDR3aa: CSVSERKIRSETQYF

j_gene: TRBJ1-5
v_gene: TRBV6-5
abundance: many
CDR3aa: CASSYGGRTGQPQHF

j_gene: TRBJ1-2
v_gene: TRBV12-3/TRBV12-4
abundance: many
CDR3aa: CASIPGTVGRYTF

j_gene: TRBJ2-3
v_gene: TRBV7-2
abundance: many
CDR3aa: CARSGSTDTQYF

j_gene: TRBJ1-3
v_gene: TRBV7-9
abundance: many
CDR3aa: CASSRGEYTIYF

j_gene: TRBJ1-2
v_gene: TRBV29-1
abundance: many
CDR3aa: CSTTGAYGYTF

j_gene: TRBJ2-1
v_gene: TRBV5-1
abundance: many
CDR3aa: CASSGLNEQFF

j_gene: TRBJ2-1
v_gene: TRBV28
abundance: many
CDR3aa: CASSGDGGLYNEQFF

j_gene: TRBJ2-3
v_gene: TRBV7-9
abundance: many
CDR3aa: CASSLEGGGAIDTQYF

j_gene: TRBJ1-6
v_gene: TRBV12-3/TRBV12-4
abundance: many
CDR3aa: CASSFDPLDSPLHF

j_gene: TRBJ1-2
v_gene: TRBV11-2
abundance: many
CDR3aa: CASSLETATIYGYTF

j_gene: TRBJ2-5
v_gene: TRBV14
abundance: many
CDR3aa: CASSPRLEETQYF

j_gene: TRBJ2-1
v_gene: TRBV4-3
abundance: many
CDR3aa: CASSQDSSREVAEQFF

j_gene: TRBJ2-1
v_gene: TRBV5-6
abundance: many
CDR3aa: CASSLAGGASSYNEQFF

j_gene: TRBJ1-5
v_gene: TRBV20-1
abundance: many
CDR3aa: CSASLLGINQPQHF

j_gene: TRBJ2-7
v_gene: TRBV6-5
abundance: many
CDR3aa: CASRRTSGRERGYEQYF

j_gene: TRBJ2-1
v_gene: TRBV7-9
abundance: many
CDR3aa: CASSTQIAIIINEQFF

j_gene: TRBJ2-1
v_gene: TRBV7-3
abundance: many
CDR3aa: CASSSGTGNEQFF

j_gene: TRBJ2-5
v_gene: TRBV20-1
abundance: many
CDR3aa: CSATTSAQETQYF

j_gene: TRBJ1-1
v_gene: TRBV10-3
abundance: medium-sized
CDR3aa: CASEGTTEAFF

j_gene: TRBJ1-2
v_gene: TRBV3-1
abundance: medium-sized
CDR3aa: CASSQQRNYGYTF

j_gene: TRBJ2-1
v_gene: TRBV10-2
abundance: -
CDR3aa: CASTERGREQFF

j_gene: TRBJ2-1
v_gene: TRBV29-1
abundance: many
CDR3aa: CSAGRDNEQFF

j_gene: TRBJ1-5
v_gene: TRBV7-2
abundance: many
CDR3aa: CASSRLGSGTSNQPQHF

j_gene: TRBJ2-1
v_gene: TRBV7-2
abundance: many
CDR3aa: CASSLYNRGGAGDEQFF

j_gene: TRBJ2-3
v_gene: TRBV12-3/TRBV12-4
abundance: -
CDR3aa: CASRTTDTQYF

j_gene: TRBJ1-4
v_gene: TRBV7-7
abundance: few
CDR3aa: CASSAGRQVRGEKLFF

j_gene: TRBJ2-1
v_gene: TRBV27
abundance: many
CDR3aa: CASSPTGTGHGFF

j_gene: TRBJ1-5
v_gene: TRBV19
abundance: many
CDR3aa: CASRSGVINQPQHF

j_gene: TRBJ2-5
v_gene: TRBV20-1
abundance: many
CDR3aa: CSARLGGASPGRETQYF

j_gene: TRBJ1-2
v_gene: TRBV7-9
abundance: many
CDR3aa: CASSPFGQGRGYTF

j_gene: TRBJ2-7
v_gene: TRBV20-1
abundance: many
CDR3aa: CSARVNGLDEQYF

j_gene: TRBJ1-2
v_gene: TRBV28
abundance: many
CDR3aa: CASTTPDRNYGYTF

j_gene: TRBJ2-7
v_gene: TRBV18
abundance: many
CDR3aa: CASSPPGREQYF

j_gene: TRBJ2-1
v_gene: TRBV7-2
abundance: many
CDR3aa: CASSLNRGRTSERQFF

j_gene: TRBJ1-2
v_gene: TRBV29-1
abundance: many
CDR3aa: CSVAAGHRYGYTF

j_gene: TRBJ2-3
v_gene: TRBV12-3/TRBV12-4
abundance: many
CDR3aa: CASSRTSGTSASDTQYF

j_gene: TRBJ1-1
v_gene: TRBV9
abundance: medium-sized
CDR3aa: CASSAPGTNSGKLIF

j_gene: TRBJ1-3
v_gene: TRBV5-1
abundance: many
CDR3aa: CASSLEGALNTIYF

j_gene: TRBJ1-6
v_gene: TRBV25-1
abundance: many
CDR3aa: CASRYPGSNSPLHF

j_gene: TRBJ1-5
v_gene: TRBV30
abundance: few
CDR3aa: CAWSGQAAQPQHF

j_gene: TRBJ1-5
v_gene: TRBV7-2
abundance: many
CDR3aa: CASSSGIHNQPQHF

j_gene: TRBJ2-3
v_gene: TRBV7-7
abundance: many
CDR3aa: CASSLGQAYTDTQYF

j_gene: TRBJ2-3
v_gene: TRBV30
abundance: few
CDR3aa: CAWSVGTITSTDTQYF

j_gene: TRBJ2-3
v_gene: TRBV20-1
abundance: many
CDR3aa: CSARDGSGGSSTDTQYF

j_gene: TRBJ2-7
v_gene: TRBV6-1
abundance: many
CDR3aa: CASFRSGGPPYEQYF

j_gene: TRBJ2-7
v_gene: TRBV18
abundance: many
CDR3aa: CASSPGISSYEQYF

j_gene: TRBJ2-1
v_gene: TRBV20-1
abundance: many
CDR3aa: CSAPTRGKQFF